Listed below are T cell receptor beta chains from one sample, sequenced in a study of monozygotic twins with inflammatory bowel disease. TCRdb re-called the 5' RACE reads; every CDR3 protein appears as one record, without DNA. In total, the table holds just over 300,000 distinct CDR3 sequences. Material for sequencing was blood. The receptors were sampled from a human donor with ulcerative colitis or Crohn's disease, or a healthy co-twin of an affected twin (not recorded which). The CDR3 runs from the conserved cysteine through the conserved F or W.

v_call,j_call,cdr3_aa
TRBV6-2/TRBV6-3,TRBJ2-3,CASSYFSPVSTDTQYF
TRBV6-5,TRBJ2-7,CASSSTGTASYEQYF
TRBV5-1,TRBJ1-1,CASSPIGTARNTEAFF
TRBV5-1,TRBJ2-5,CASSLTSGQETQYF
TRBV7-6,TRBJ2-2,CASSGRTGELFF
TRBV7-7,TRBJ2-5,CASSLTSGKGQETQYF
TRBV7-2,TRBJ1-4,CASSHPPATNEKLFF
TRBV4-3,TRBJ2-7,CASSQEYFYEQYF
TRBV29-1,TRBJ2-3,CSVNYGVSTDTQYF
TRBV12-3/TRBV12-4,TRBJ2-3,CASSFGAEPDTQYF
TRBV3-1,TRBJ2-5,CASTHQGSGQETQYF
TRBV12-3/TRBV12-4,TRBJ1-1,CASSFRMEAFF
TRBV4-3,TRBJ2-6,CASSQEERLGVFSGANVLTF
TRBV20-1,TRBJ1-2,CSARTGTGFGGYTF
TRBV3-1,TRBJ2-2,CASSQGAGLGTGELFF
TRBV10-3,TRBJ2-7,CAISEEPGGSTYEQYF
TRBV4-3,TRBJ1-1,CASSWDRVGGAFF
TRBV9,TRBJ1-5,CASSVADFYQPQHF
TRBV5-1,TRBJ2-7,CASSLPGPGSYEQYF
TRBV7-2,TRBJ2-7,CASSSSPGTGYEQYF
TRBV5-1,TRBJ1-5,CASRWDLRSNQPQHF
TRBV5-1,TRBJ1-3,CASSIGPGGTGNTIYF
TRBV14,TRBJ2-2,CASSPSAGLWPGELFF
TRBV6-4,TRBJ1-1,CASSARTGSSEVFF
TRBV15,TRBJ2-5,CATSSSWETQYF
TRBV15,TRBJ2-2,CATSRGDSETTGELFF
TRBV14,TRBJ1-2,CASRRTGESGYTF
TRBV27,TRBJ1-1,CASSLSYGRGTEAFF
TRBV27,TRBJ1-5,CASSFRAGNQPQHF
TRBV6-6,TRBJ1-2,CASRYQGGRGYTF
TRBV12-3/TRBV12-4,TRBJ2-6,CASSRTDRVLTF
TRBV5-1,TRBJ2-1,CASQTSINEQFF
TRBV4-3,TRBJ1-2,CASSQDSTPFMTAF
TRBV11-3,TRBJ2-2,CASSLRTGGGELFF
TRBV5-1,TRBJ2-1,CASSLSTGIIQSPFF